This T cell receptor (beta chain) was sequenced for a study of shared clonotypes between healthy human individuals. Germline values: CDR1 PRHDT, CDR2 FYEKMQ (reference sequence). With 3 bases clipped from V and 4 bases from J, the junction kept 5 bases outside the gene matches. The CDR3 loop spans 14 amino acids. The naive CD8 population came from CD45RO-negative cells selected for CCR7, without terminally differentiated effector memory CD45RA+ cells. The donor population consisted of healthy HIV-negative adults with no recent acute infections or vaccinations. As processed by the authors: Filtering differed, since immunoSEQ gave only junction sequences and no quality scores. Measured with immunoSEQ multiplex PCR; TCRdb has only the in-frame clones, and not every one. That table supplies the V and J calls and clone size; D and trimming were determined from the DNA. The table lists roughly 1,800,000 clones, just under 95% of them singletons.

The V gene is TRBV13, the J gene TRBJ2-5, with 7 bases fitting TRBD1. This receptor was identified in a young man in good health. The sequencing sample was made of naive CD8+ T cells sorted from blood. This CDR3 reads CASSFETGRETQYF. The CDR3, as DNA: TGTGCCAGCAGCTTTGAGACAGGGCGAGAGACCCAGTACTTC.